This entry lists 8 T cell receptor beta chains sequenced from one sample in a study of cytomegalovirus exposure and HLA in healthy donors. Here immunoSEQ multiplex PCR was the method, and the copy in TCRdb shows in-frame clones only, minus some. The sample has 60,000 to 90,000 clones; 94% are singletons. The sample consisted of PBMCs. The receptors were sampled from a young woman in good health and CMV-seronegative.

V gene TRBV7-6 combines with J gene TRBJ1-6; D perhaps matches TRBD1 (6 bases). V was cut by 4 bases and J by 2 bases, with 27 bases left in between. The CDR3 length is 21 residues. Germline values: CDR1 SGHVS, CDR2 FNYEAQ. In nucleotides, the CDR3 is TGTGCCAGCAGCTCGAAGACAGGTCCCCAGGCAATATGGGCCTATAATTCACCCCTCCACTTT. Translating gives CASSSKTGPQAIWAYNSPLHF.

This sequence joins TRBV10-3 and TRBJ1-6, with TRBD1 matching 9 bases. The CDR3 runs to 15 residues. The ends lost 7 bases at V and 14 bases at J; junction bases unmatched: 15. Germline CDR1 is ENHRY and CDR2 is SYGVKD. The CDR3 here is CAINPGTGTVQTLHF. CDR3 coding DNA: TGTGCCATCAATCCCGGGACAGGGACGGTTCAAACCCTCCACTTT.

The V and J genes are TRBV9 and TRBJ2-7, with 8 bases aligning to TRBD2. The CDR3 totals 12 residues. The germline gives CDR1 SGDLS, CDR2 YYNGEE. V was clipped by 4 bases and J by 7 bases; unmatched bases: 4. CDR3 residues: CASSLPGGEQYF. In DNA, the CDR3 is TGTGCCAGCAGCCTACCGGGGGGGGAGCAGTACTTC.

The V call is TRBV6-7, the J call TRBJ2-2; no clear D. TRBV6-7 is an ORF; its function is uncertain. V lost 4 bases and J 12 bases, leaving 18 bases between the germline ends. This CDR3 spans 14 amino acids. DNA of the CDR3: TGTGCCAGCAGTTCACCGCGAGGCCTCGAAAAGCTGTTTTTT. Translation: CASSSPRGLEKLFF.

This clone was detected a few times. The genes are TRBV5-5 and TRBJ1-5, with 7 bases lining up with TRBD1. V dropped 0 bases and J dropped 6; count of bases not matched to a gene: 6. The CDR3 totals 15 residues. Germline loops: CDR1 SGHKS, CDR2 YYEKEE (reference sequence). CDR3 amino acids: CASSLGGGAGQPQHF. CDR3 coding DNA: TGTGCCAGCAGCTTGGGAGGGGGCGCGGGTCAGCCCCAGCATTTT.

This clone was observed a single time. This chain connects TRBV6-1 to TRBJ1-1; no clear D gene. V was cut by 4 bases and J by 6 bases, with 21 bases left in between. Germline lookup yields CDR1 MNHNS and CDR2 SASEGT. The CDR3 totals 16 residues. CDR3 in DNA: TGTGCCAGCAGTGCTCATCCCGGGGAAAACCACCCTGAAGCTTTCTTT. Translated, it gives CASSAHPGENHPEAFF.

This chain links TRBV2 with TRBJ2-1; D possibly corresponds to TRBD1 (7 bases). Trimming shortened V by 5 bases and J by 5 bases, and 13 bases separated the two germline ends. The V gene's germline CDR1 is SNHLY and CDR2 FYNNEI. CDR3 size: 14 residues. The CDR3 protein is CASSSGGRDNEQFF. CDR3 coding DNA: TGTGCCAGCAGTTCAGGGGGGCGAGACAATGAGCAGTTCTTC.

The CDR3 sequence is CASSLRQGVAKNIQYF. The CDR3 DNA follows: TGTGCCAGCAGTCTGAGACAGGGAGTAGCCAAAAACATTCAGTACTTC. The gene calls are TRBV28 and TRBJ2-4, with TRBD1 matching 7 bases. Germline lookup yields CDR1 MDHEN and CDR2 SYDVKM. J lost 0 bases, V lost 5 bases, and 7 bases had no gene match. The CDR3 is made up of 16 amino acids.